The clone carrying this T cell receptor (beta chain) was seen only once. The antigen is not known. Trimming left V 3 bases short and J 7 bases short, with 11 bases between. The CDR3 is 12 amino acids. CDR1 SGHDT and CDR2 YYEEEE come from the germline V gene. The data derive from a study of shared clonotypes between healthy human individuals. Points from the study as a whole: Only blood was sampled; tissue repertoires likely differ.

Terminally differentiated effector memory CD45RA+ cells were left out of the naive CD8 fraction, which was CD45RO-negative and positively selected for CCR7. All the donors were Caucasian adults who lived in Nashville, Tennessee. Generated by immunoSEQ multiplex PCR, the TCRdb table keeps only in-frame clones and is missing some. This table holds some 1,900,000 clones, about 95% found once. This receptor was obtained from a man aged 18 to 30 in good health. Sequenced sample: naive CD8+ T cells sorted from blood. V usage is TRBV5-6 and J usage is TRBJ2-7, with D tentatively TRBD1 or TRBD2 (5 bases each). The CDR3 sequence: CASSSGDREQYF. CDR3 DNA: TGTGCCAGCAGCTCCGGGGACCGGGAGCAGTACTTC.